This T cell receptor (beta chain) was retrieved from a study of blood T cell repertoires in COVID-19. Germline values: CDR1 MDHEN, CDR2 SYDVKM. CDR3 size: 14 residues. J was trimmed by 4 bases and V by 8 bases; bases with no gene match: 9. Some clones are missing from TCRdb's copy, which holds only in-frame ones; the method was immunoSEQ multiplex PCR. The sample holds roughly 250,000 clones, around nine tenths seen once. This chain links TRBV28 with TRBJ2-7; 9 bases are a match to TRBD1. This receptor was taken from a woman in her late teens or twenties who had recovered from COVID-19. Material: PBMCs or T cells enriched from blood (not recorded which). DNA of the CDR3: TGTGCCAGCGCCGTCCCTGGACAGGGGTACGAGCAGTACTTC. This gives the protein CASAVPGQGYEQYF.